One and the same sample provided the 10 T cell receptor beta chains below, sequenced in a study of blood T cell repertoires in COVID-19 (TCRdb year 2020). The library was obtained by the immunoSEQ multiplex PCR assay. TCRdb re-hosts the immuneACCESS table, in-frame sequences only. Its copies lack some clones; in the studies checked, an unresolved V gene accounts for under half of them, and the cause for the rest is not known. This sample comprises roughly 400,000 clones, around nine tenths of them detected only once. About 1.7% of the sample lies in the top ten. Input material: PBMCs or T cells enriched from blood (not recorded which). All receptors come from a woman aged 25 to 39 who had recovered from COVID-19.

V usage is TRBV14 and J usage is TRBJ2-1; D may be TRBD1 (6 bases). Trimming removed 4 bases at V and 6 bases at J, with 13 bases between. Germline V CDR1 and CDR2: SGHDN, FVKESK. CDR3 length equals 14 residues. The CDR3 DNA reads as TGTGCCAGCAGCCTCAGTAGGGGGAGCAATGAGCAGTTCTTC. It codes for CASSLSRGSNEQFF.

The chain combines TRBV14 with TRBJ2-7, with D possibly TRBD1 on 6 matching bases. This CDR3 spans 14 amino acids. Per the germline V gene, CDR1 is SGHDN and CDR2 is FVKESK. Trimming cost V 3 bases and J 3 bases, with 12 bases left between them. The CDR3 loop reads CASSHLGQLYEQYF. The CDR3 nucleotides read TGTGCCAGCAGCCACCTTGGACAGCTCTACGAGCAGTACTTC.

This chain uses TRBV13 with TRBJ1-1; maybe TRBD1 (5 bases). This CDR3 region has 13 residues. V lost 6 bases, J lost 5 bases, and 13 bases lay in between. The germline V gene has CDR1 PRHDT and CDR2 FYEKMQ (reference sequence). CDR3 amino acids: CASRQIGATEAFF. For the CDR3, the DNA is TGTGCCAGCAGGCAGATAGGGGCGACTGAAGCTTTCTTT.

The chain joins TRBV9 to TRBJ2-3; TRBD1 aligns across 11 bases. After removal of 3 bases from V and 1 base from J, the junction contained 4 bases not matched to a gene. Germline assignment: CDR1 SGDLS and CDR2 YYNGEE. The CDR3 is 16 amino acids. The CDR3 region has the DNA TGTGCCAGCAGCGGGACAGGGGGCGGAGGCACAGATACGCAGTATTTT. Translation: CASSGTGGGGTDTQYF. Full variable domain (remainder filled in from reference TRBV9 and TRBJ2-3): DSGVTQTPKHLITATGQRVTLRCSPRSGDLSVYWYQQSLDQGLQFLIQYYNGEERAKGNILERFSAQQFPDLHSELNLSSLELGDSALYFCASSGTGGGGTDTQYFGPGTRLTVL.

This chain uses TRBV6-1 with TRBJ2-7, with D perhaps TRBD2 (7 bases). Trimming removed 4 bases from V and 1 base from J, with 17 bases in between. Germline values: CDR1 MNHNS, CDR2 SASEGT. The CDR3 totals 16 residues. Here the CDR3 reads CASSGPMRGRSYEQYF. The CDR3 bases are TGTGCCAGCAGTGGCCCTATGCGGGGGCGATCCTACGAGCAGTACTTC.

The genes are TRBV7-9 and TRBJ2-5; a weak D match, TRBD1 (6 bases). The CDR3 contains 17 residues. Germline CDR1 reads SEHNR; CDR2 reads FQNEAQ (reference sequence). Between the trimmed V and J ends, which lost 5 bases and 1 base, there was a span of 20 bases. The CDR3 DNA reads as TGTGCCAGCAGCAAAAACCTCCGGGACACAAGCCAAGAGACCCAGTACTTC. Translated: CASSKNLRDTSQETQYF.

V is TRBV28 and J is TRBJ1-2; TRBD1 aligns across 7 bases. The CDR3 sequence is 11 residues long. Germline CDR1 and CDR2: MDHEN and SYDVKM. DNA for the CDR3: TGTGCAGCAGGGGGTAACTATGGCTACACCTTC. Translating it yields CAAGGNYGYTF.

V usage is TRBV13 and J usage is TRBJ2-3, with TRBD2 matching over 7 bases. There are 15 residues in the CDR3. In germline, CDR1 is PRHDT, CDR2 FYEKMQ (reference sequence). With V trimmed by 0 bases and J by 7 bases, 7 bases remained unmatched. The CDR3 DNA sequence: TGTGCCAGCAGCTTAGGGGGAGGGCCTCAAAATACGCAGTATTTT. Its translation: CASSLGGGPQNTQYF. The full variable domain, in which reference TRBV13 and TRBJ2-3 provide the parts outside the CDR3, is AAGVIQSPRHLIKEKRETATLKCYPIPRHDTVYWYQQGPGQDPQFLISFYEKMQSDKGSIPDRFSAQQFSDYHSELNMSSLELGDSALYFCASSLGGGPQNTQYFGPGTRLTVL.

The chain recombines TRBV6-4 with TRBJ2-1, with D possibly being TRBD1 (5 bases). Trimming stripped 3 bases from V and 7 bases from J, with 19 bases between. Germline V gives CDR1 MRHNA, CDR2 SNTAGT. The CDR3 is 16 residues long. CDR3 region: CASSEVGPRGLNEQFF. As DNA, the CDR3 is TGTGCCAGCAGTGAAGTAGGTCCAAGGGGTCTTAATGAGCAGTTCTTC.

The CDR3 is CASSSVYRGRKTEAFF. Here the CDR3 DNA reads TGCGCCAGCAGCTCCGTCTACAGGGGCAGAAAGACTGAAGCTTTCTTT. V gene TRBV5-1 combines with J gene TRBJ1-1; TRBD1 agrees at 7 bases. Germline V CDR1 and CDR2: SGHRS, YFSETQ. The CDR3 covers 16 residues. V was pared by 3 bases and J by 5 bases, with 13 bases of the junction left unmatched.